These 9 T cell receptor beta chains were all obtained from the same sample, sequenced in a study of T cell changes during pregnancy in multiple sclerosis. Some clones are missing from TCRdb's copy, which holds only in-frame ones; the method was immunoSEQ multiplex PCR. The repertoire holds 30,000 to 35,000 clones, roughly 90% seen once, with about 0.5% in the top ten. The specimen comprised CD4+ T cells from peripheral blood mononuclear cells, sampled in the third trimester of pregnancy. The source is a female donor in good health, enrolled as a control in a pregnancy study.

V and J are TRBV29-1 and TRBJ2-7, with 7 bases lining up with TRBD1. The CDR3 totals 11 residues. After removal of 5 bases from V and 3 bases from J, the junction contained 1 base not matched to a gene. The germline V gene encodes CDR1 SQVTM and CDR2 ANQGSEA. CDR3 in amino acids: CSVNRGYEQYF. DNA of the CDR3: TGCAGCGTTAACAGGGGCTACGAGCAGTACTTC.

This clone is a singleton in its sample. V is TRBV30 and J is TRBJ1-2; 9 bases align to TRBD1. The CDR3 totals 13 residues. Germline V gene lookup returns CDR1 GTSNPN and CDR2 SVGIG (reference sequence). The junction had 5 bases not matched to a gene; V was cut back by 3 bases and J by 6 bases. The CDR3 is CAWRGDRADGYTF. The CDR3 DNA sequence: TGTGCCTGGAGGGGGGACAGGGCGGATGGCTACACCTTC.

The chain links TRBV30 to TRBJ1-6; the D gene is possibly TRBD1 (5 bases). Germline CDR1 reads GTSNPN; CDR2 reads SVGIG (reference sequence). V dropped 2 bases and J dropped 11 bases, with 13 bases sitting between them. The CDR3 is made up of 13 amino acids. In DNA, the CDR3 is TGTGCCTGGAGTCCTCAGGGAAGGACACCCCTCCACTTT. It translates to CAWSPQGRTPLHF.

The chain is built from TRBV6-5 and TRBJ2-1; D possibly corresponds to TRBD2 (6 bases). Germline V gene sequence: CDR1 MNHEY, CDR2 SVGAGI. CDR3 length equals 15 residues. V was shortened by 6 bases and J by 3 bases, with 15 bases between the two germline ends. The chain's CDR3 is CASSRPGDFYNEQFF. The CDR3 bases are TGTGCCAGCAGCCGCCCGGGGGACTTCTACAATGAGCAGTTCTTC.

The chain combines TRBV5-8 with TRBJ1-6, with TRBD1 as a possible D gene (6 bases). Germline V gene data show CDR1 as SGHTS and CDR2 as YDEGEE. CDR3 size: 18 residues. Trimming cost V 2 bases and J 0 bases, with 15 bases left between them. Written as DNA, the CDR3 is TGTGCCAGCAGCTTATCGGCAGGGGCCAGCTCCTATAATTCACCCCTCCACTTT. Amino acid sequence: CASSLSAGASSYNSPLHF. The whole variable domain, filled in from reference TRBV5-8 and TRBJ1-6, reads EAGVTQSPTHLIKTRGQQATLRCSPISGHTSVYWYQQALGLGLQFLLWYDEGEERNRGNFPPRFSGRQFPNYSSELNVNALELEDSALYLCASSLSAGASSYNSPLHFGNGTRLTVT.

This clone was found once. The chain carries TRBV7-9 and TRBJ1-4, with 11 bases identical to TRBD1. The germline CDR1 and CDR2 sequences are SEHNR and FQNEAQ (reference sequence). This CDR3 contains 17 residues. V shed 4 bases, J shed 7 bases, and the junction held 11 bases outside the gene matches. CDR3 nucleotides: TGTGCCAGCAGCTCCGTGGACAGGGGGCGCGAAGGTGAAAAACTGTTTTTT. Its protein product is CASSSVDRGREGEKLFF.

This CDR3 reads CASRGTGNQPQHF. DNA for the CDR3: TGTGCCAGCAGGGGGACAGGGAATCAGCCCCAGCATTTT. The genes are TRBV6-6 and TRBJ1-5, with 9 bases that match TRBD1. This CDR3 is 13 amino acids long. CDR1 is MNHNY, CDR2 SVGAGI, per germline (reference sequence). V was clipped by 6 bases and J by 4 bases; unmatched bases: 1.

CDR3: CASSQGEATNEKLFF. DNA for the CDR3: TGCGCCAGCAGCCAAGGAGAGGCAACTAATGAAAAACTGTTTTTT. This chain joins TRBV4-1 and TRBJ1-4; D gene ambiguous. V shed 1 base and J shed 0 bases, with 6 bases lying between them. Germline loops: CDR1 MGHRA, CDR2 YSYEKL. The CDR3 contains 15 residues.

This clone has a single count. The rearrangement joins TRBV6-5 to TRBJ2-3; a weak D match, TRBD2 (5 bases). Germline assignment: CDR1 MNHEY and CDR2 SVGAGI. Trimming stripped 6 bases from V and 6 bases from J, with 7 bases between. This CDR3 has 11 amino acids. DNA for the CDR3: TGTGCCAGCAGGCGAGGGGATACGCAGTATTTT. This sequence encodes CASRRGDTQYF.